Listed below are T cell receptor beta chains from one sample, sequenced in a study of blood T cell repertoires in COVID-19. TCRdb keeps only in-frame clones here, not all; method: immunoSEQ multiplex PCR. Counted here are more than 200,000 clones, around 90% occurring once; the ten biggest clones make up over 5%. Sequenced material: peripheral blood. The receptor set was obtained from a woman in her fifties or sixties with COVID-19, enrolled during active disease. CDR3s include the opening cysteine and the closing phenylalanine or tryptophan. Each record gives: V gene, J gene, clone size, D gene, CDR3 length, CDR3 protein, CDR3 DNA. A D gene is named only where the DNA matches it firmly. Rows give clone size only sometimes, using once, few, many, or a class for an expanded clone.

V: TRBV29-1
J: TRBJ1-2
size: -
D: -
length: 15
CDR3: CSVASDRIANYGYTF
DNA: TGCAGCGTGGCTTCAGACAGGATCGCTAACTATGGCTACACCTTC

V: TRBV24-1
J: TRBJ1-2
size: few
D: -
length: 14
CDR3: CATSDPGESLGYTF
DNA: TGTGCCACCAGTGATCCCGGGGAGTCCCTTGGCTACACCTTC

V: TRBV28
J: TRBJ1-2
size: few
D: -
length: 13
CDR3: CASSPTDPYGYTF
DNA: TGTGCCAGCAGTCCGACAGATCCATACGGCTACACCTTC

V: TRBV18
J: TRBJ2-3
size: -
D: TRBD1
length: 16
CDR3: CASSPPGQGITDTQYF
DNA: TGTGCCAGCTCACCACCGGGACAGGGTATAACAGATACGCAGTATTTT

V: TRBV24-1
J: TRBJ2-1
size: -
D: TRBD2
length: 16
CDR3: CATSDRTSGRFDEQFF
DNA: TGTGCCACCAGTGACAGGACTAGCGGGAGGTTTGATGAGCAGTTCTTC

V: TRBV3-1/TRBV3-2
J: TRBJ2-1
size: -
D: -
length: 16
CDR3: CASSQEWAISYNEQFF
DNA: TGTGCCAGCAGCCAAGAGTGGGCGATCTCCTACAATGAGCAGTTCTTC

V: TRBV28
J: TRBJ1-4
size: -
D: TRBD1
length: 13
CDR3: CASKTGGHEKLFF
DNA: TGTGCCAGCAAAACAGGGGGCCATGAAAAACTGTTTTTT

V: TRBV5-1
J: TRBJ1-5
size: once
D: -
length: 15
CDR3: CASSFGTGRNQPQHF
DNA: TGCGCCAGCAGCTTCGGAACAGGACGCAATCAGCCCCAGCATTTT

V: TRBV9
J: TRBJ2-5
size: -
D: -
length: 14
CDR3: CASSVGSDQETQYF
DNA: TGTGCCAGCAGCGTAGGGAGCGACCAAGAGACCCAGTACTTC

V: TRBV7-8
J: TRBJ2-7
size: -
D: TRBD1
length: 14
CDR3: CASSFAGTVYEQYF
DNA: TGTGCCAGCAGCTTTGCCGGGACAGTCTACGAGCAGTACTTC

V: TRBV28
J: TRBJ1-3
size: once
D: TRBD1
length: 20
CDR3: CASSELRGQGLVRPRNTIYF
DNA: TGTGCCAGCAGCGAACTTAGGGGACAGGGGCTTGTAAGGCCCCGTAACACCATATATTTT

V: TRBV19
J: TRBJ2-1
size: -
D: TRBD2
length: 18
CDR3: CASSSGLAGGPVLGEQFF
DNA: TGTGCCAGTAGTTCCGGACTAGCGGGAGGGCCGGTACTAGGTGAGCAGTTCTTC

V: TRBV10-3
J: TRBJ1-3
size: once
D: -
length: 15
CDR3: CAISGGTGSGNTIYF
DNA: TGTGCCATCAGTGGAGGAACAGGATCTGGAAACACCATATATTTT

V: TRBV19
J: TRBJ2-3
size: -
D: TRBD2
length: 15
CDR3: CASSISGSGTDTQYF
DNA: TGTGCCAGTAGTATCAGCGGGAGCGGCACAGATACGCAGTATTTT

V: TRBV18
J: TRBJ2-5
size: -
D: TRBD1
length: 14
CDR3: CASSQGQSQETQYF
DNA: TGTGCCAGCTCACAGGGACAGTCCCAAGAGACCCAGTACTTC

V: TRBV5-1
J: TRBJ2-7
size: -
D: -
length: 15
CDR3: CASSSTAPARYEQYF
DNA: TGCGCCAGCAGCTCAACGGCCCCTGCTAGGTACGAGCAGTACTTC

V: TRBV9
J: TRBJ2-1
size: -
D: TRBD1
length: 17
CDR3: CASSGTPGQGSHNEQFF
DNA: TGTGCCAGCAGCGGAACTCCCGGACAGGGATCCCACAATGAGCAGTTCTTC